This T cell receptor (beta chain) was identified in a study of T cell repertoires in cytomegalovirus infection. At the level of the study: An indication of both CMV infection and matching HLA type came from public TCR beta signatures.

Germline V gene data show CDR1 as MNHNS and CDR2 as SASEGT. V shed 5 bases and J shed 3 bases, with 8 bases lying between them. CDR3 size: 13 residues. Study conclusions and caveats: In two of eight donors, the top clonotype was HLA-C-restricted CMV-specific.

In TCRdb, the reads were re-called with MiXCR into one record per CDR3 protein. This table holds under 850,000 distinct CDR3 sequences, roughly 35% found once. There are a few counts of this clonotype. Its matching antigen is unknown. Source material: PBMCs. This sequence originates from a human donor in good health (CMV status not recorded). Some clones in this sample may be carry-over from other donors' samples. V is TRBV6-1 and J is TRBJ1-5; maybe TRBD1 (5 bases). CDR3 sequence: CASSRGVNQPQHF. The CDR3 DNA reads TGTGCCAGCAGTAGAGGGGTCAATCAGCCCCAGCATTTT.